The 20 T cell receptor beta chains below all came from one sample that was sequenced in a study of T-cell memory formation after mild COVID-19. TCRdb reanalysed the 5' RACE reads using MiXCR and keeps one entry per CDR3 protein. The sample has roughly 350,000 distinct CDR3 sequences; around 15% are singletons. The sample taken for sequencing was PBMCs or a T cell subset sorted from them (not recorded which). Source of these receptors: a man aged 18 to 30 who had mild COVID-19 (a few samples of this study predate the infection). Cell type and time point are not known.

This clonotype was picked up a small number of times. J is TRBJ2-2 and V is TRBV6-2 or TRBV6-3, with TRBD2 matching over 8 bases. The CDR3 has 16 residues. Germline CDR1 and CDR2: MNHEY and SVGEGT. V lost 7 bases to trimming and J lost 7 bases; unmatched junction nucleotides: 14. CDR3 amino acids: CASIPGRGGRDGELFF. The CDR3 nucleotides are TGTGCCAGCATCCCGGGTCGGGGGGGCCGCGACGGGGAGCTGTTTTTT.

This clonotype was counted only a few times. V usage is TRBV20-1 and J usage is TRBJ2-7, with 11 bases identical to TRBD1. The CDR3 totals 14 residues. Germline V gives CDR1 DFQATT, CDR2 SNEGSKA (reference sequence). The V gene end was trimmed by 4 bases and the J gene end by 7 bases; junction bases not matched to a gene: 9. The CDR3 sequence is CSATGDRGKEEQYF. The CDR3, as DNA: TGCAGTGCTACGGGGGACAGGGGGAAGGAAGAGCAGTACTTC.

The chain couples TRBV5-4 to TRBJ2-5; 10 nucleotides agree with TRBD2. J lost 4 bases, V lost 10 bases, and 4 bases had no gene match. CDR1 and CDR2 (germline): SGHNT, YYREEE (reference sequence). The CDR3 has 12 amino acids. The CDR3 region is CALSSGGETQYF. The CDR3 DNA follows: TGTGCCTTATCTAGCGGGGGAGAGACCCAGTACTTC.

This clonotype was seen a few times. The chain uses TRBV7-9 and TRBJ2-3; D gene uncertain. V was pared by 5 bases and J by 6 bases, with 9 bases between. This CDR3 is 12 amino acids long. Germline lookup yields CDR1 SEHNR and CDR2 FQNEAQ (reference sequence). CDR3 protein: CASSLTWDTQYF. The CDR3 region has the DNA TGTGCCAGCAGCCTAACGTGGGATACGCAGTATTTT.

At least ten counts were recorded for this clonotype. This sequence joins TRBV6-6 and TRBJ1-1, with TRBD1 matching 10 bases. Germline V gene data show CDR1 as MNHNY and CDR2 as SVGAGI (reference sequence). The CDR3 is 16 amino acids. After removal of 6 bases from V and 4 bases from J, the junction contained 11 bases not matched to a gene. The CDR3 region is CASSPPRQGAGTEAFF. CDR3 bases: TGTGCCAGCAGCCCACCCCGACAGGGGGCGGGCACTGAAGCTTTCTTT.

This clonotype was observed a few times. The chain has TRBV12-3 or TRBV12-4 and TRBJ1-6; D remains unclear. The CDR3 extends over 14 amino acids. V lost 7 bases and J 10 bases, leaving 17 bases between the germline ends. The chain's CDR3 is CASNLSGSGSPLHF. DNA for the CDR3: TGTGCCAGCAACCTATCGGGGTCAGGCTCACCCCTCCACTTT.

This clonotype showed up just a few times. The chain couples TRBV5-1 to TRBJ1-6, with D unresolved. CDR3 length equals 13 residues. Germline CDR1 reads SGHRS; CDR2 reads YFSETQ. Trimming stripped 1 base from V and 9 bases from J, with 8 bases between. The DNA of the CDR3 is TGCGCCAGCAGCTTGTTGTTTTTTTCACCCCTCCACTTT. Residues: CASSLLFFSPLHF.

The rearrangement links TRBV6-2 or TRBV6-3 to TRBJ2-7; weak D call: TRBD2 (5 bases). V was cut by 5 bases and J by 0 bases, with 17 bases left in between. This CDR3 spans 16 amino acids. Germline loops: CDR1 MNHEY, CDR2 SVGEGT. CDR3: CASSTPRTGSSYEQYF. The CDR3 nucleotides are TGTGCCAGCAGTACCCCTAGGACGGGAAGCTCCTACGAGCAGTACTTC.

This clonotype occurred a few times. This rearrangement joins TRBV18 to TRBJ1-2; possibly TRBD1 for D (5 bases). Germline lookup yields CDR1 KGHSH and CDR2 LQKENI. V was shortened by 4 bases and J by 1 base, with 16 bases between the two germline ends. The CDR3 covers 16 residues. The CDR3 region has the DNA TGTGCCAGCTCACTCGGGACGCCGCACAATAACTATGGCTACACCTTC. Translated, it gives CASSLGTPHNNYGYTF.

The chain employs TRBV7-8 and TRBJ1-5; 9 positions match TRBD1. The length of the CDR3 is 17 residues. Germline CDR1 is SGHVS and CDR2 is FQNEAQ. Germline trimming cut 0 bases from V and 6 bases from J; bases unmatched to any gene: 9. CDR3 residues: CASSLAQWTGVGQPQHF. The CDR3 nucleotides are TGTGCCAGCAGCTTAGCGCAATGGACAGGGGTCGGTCAGCCCCAGCATTTT.

This clonotype came up a few times. The genes are TRBV7-2 and TRBJ2-3; D ambiguous. The CDR3 spans 14 residues. From germline, CDR1 is SGHTA and CDR2 FQGNSA. Deletions cut 3 bases from V and 2 bases from J, with 9 bases between. The CDR3 DNA reads as TGTGCCAGCAGCTTTGGACCGAACACAGATACGCAGTATTTT. Residues: CASSFGPNTDTQYF.

The table lists this clonotype with a few counts. The chain combines TRBV7-9 with TRBJ2-3; D possibly corresponds to TRBD1 (6 bases). CDR1 SEHNR and CDR2 FQNEAQ come from the germline V gene (reference sequence). This CDR3 has 16 residues. Trimming took off 3 bases at V and 4 bases at J, with 17 bases between the two ends. This chain's CDR3 is CASSLGYRVVPDTQYF. As DNA, the CDR3 is TGTGCCAGCAGCTTGGGATACAGGGTTGTGCCAGATACGCAGTATTTT.

This clonotype showed up many times. The chain is built from TRBV9 and TRBJ2-2; 10 nucleotides align to TRBD2. Losses at the gene ends were 0 bases for V and 6 bases for J; bases not matched to a gene: 2. Per germline, CDR1 SGDLS and CDR2 YYNGEE. CDR3 length equals 15 residues. The CDR3 nucleotides read TGTGCCAGCAGCGTAGATGGACTAGCGGCCGGGGAGCTGTTTTTT. Translated: CASSVDGLAAGELFF.

This clonotype has at least ten counts. The junction differs from germline at one of its ends, possibly a read error. The chain is built from TRBV27 and TRBJ1-1; D uncertain. Germline lookup yields CDR1 MNHEY and CDR2 SMNVEV (reference sequence). This CDR3 is 11 amino acids long. CDR3 loop: CASRFEAEAFF. The CDR3 DNA is TGTGCCAGCCGTTTCGAGGCGGAAGCTTTCTTT.

The CDR3 sequence is CASSTTKDNEQFF. Written as DNA, the CDR3 is TGTGCCAGCAGCACCACGAAGGACAATGAGCAGTTCTTC. This rearrangement joins TRBV5-4 to TRBJ2-1; no firm D call. The CDR3 has 13 residues. The V and J ends lost 4 bases and 5 bases respectively, with 10 bases between them. Per the germline V gene, CDR1 is SGHNT and CDR2 is YYREEE (reference sequence).

This clonotype has a handful of counts. The rearrangement links TRBV19 to TRBJ2-5, with 10 bases that match TRBD2. The length of the CDR3 is 15 residues. Germline assignment: CDR1 LNHDA and CDR2 SQIVND (reference sequence). Trimming cost V 5 bases and J 1 base; bases outside gene matches: 4. The CDR3 protein is CASSPGLATQETQYF. The CDR3 DNA is TGTGCCAGTAGTCCGGGACTAGCGACCCAAGAGACCCAGTACTTC.

This clonotype occurred many times. This chain uses TRBV20-1 with TRBJ2-2; 9 nucleotides match TRBD2. The V gene end was trimmed by 3 bases and the J gene end by 2 bases; junction bases not matched to a gene: 7. Germline V CDR1 and CDR2: DFQATT, SNEGSKA (reference sequence). The CDR3 is made up of 16 amino acids. CDR3: CSARAPSGVNTGELFF. The CDR3 DNA follows: TGCAGTGCTAGGGCCCCTAGCGGGGTAAACACCGGGGAGCTGTTTTTT.

This sequence joins TRBV5-1 and TRBJ2-3; D remains unclear. V was clipped by 3 bases and J by 4 bases, with 6 bases between them. The CDR3 is made up of 12 amino acids. The germline CDR1 and CDR2 sequences are SGHRS and YFSETQ. CDR3 sequence reads: CASSWKSDTQYF. The CDR3 coding sequence is TGCGCCAGCAGCTGGAAATCAGATACGCAGTATTTT.

The rearrangement uses TRBV6-5 and TRBJ2-1, with 13 bases that match TRBD2. Germline V gives CDR1 MNHEY, CDR2 SVGAGI. V dropped 6 bases and J dropped 4; count of bases not matched to a gene: 3. There are 15 residues in the CDR3. CDR3 sequence: CASRATSGGYNEQFF. The CDR3 region has the DNA TGTGCCAGCAGGGCGACTAGCGGGGGGTACAATGAGCAGTTCTTC.

In this sample, this clonotype turned up many times. The V call is TRBV29-1, the J call TRBJ2-2; no firm D call. Germline assignment: CDR1 SQVTM and CDR2 ANQGSEA. Trimming took off 3 bases at V and 4 bases at J, with 6 bases between the two ends. This CDR3 spans 12 amino acids. The CDR3 sequence: CSVEGSTGELFF. DNA for the CDR3: TGCAGCGTTGAGGGGTCCACCGGGGAGCTGTTTTTT.